This entry is about one T cell receptor (beta chain). Its specificity is unknown. This CDR3 contains 13 residues. The germline CDR1 and CDR2 sequences are SGHRS and YFSETQ. The V end was cut by 4 bases, the J end by 5 bases, with 12 bases between. Construction of TCR beta libraries was performed using quantitative 5'-RACE with molecular barcodes. TCRdb reanalysed the 5' RACE reads using MiXCR and keeps one entry per CDR3 protein. The sample consists of about 400,000 distinct CDR3 sequences, around 24% of them appearing once. The data derive from a study of CD8 T cells in ankylosing spondylitis. Overall study findings and caveats: Reportedly, disease-linked clones are significantly enriched in ankylosing spondylitis patients' matched synovial fluid. There was a TCR beta motif, made of several highly homologous variants, that appeared characteristic of ankylosing spondylitis blood. Some motif variants had been reported before (in reactive arthritis synovial fluid and blood). Disease-linked clones, CD8+, were relatively rare in peripheral blood.

The receptor was isolated from a male donor with ankylosing spondylitis. V gene TRBV5-1 combines with J gene TRBJ1-1; possible D gene TRBD1, 5 bases. What was sequenced was blood, either unsorted or a sorted T cell fraction (not recorded which). CDR3 in amino acids: CASSVRVFTEAFF. As DNA, the CDR3 is TGCGCCAGCAGCGTCAGGGTTTTTACTGAAGCTTTCTTT.